The 13 T cell receptor beta chains presented below share a single source sample, sequenced in a study of shared clonotypes between healthy human individuals. CD45RO-negative, CCR7-selected cells formed the naive CD8 fraction, which excluded terminally differentiated effector memory CD45RA+ cells. Here immunoSEQ multiplex PCR was the method, and the copy in TCRdb shows in-frame clones only, minus some. The repertoire holds 800,000 or so clones, with 96% as singletons. Sequenced sample: naive CD8+ T cells sorted from blood. The source of these receptors is a man aged 25-40 years in good health.

The V call is TRBV29-1, the J call TRBJ2-1; 12 nucleotides agree with TRBD2. CDR1 and CDR2 (germline): SQVTM, ANQGSEA. CDR3 length: 14 residues. V lost 3 bases and J lost 8; bases outside the gene matches: 5. CDR3 in amino acids: CSVDSSGRAYEQFF. In nucleotides, the CDR3 is TGCAGCGTTGATTCTAGCGGGAGGGCCTATGAGCAGTTCTTC.

The chain has TRBV25-1 and TRBJ2-4, with 7 nucleotides matching TRBD1. The V gene end was trimmed by 10 bases and the J gene end by 2 bases; junction bases not matched to a gene: 2. Per the germline V gene, CDR1 is MGHDK and CDR2 is SYGVNS. This CDR3 has 12 residues. CDR3 protein: CATTGPKNIQYF. Written as DNA, the CDR3 is TGTGCCACGACAGGGCCCAAAAACATTCAGTACTTC.

The J gene is TRBJ2-3, the V gene TRBV27; D assignment may be TRBD1 or TRBD2 (6 bases each). The CDR3 extends over 18 amino acids. Germline CDR1 MNHEY, CDR2 SMNVEV (reference sequence). Trimming shortened V by 1 base and J by 2 bases, and 19 bases separated the two germline ends. CDR3 region: CASSLLSGSGQFTDTQYF. CDR3 nucleotides: TGTGCCAGCAGTTTATTGTCTGGTAGCGGACAGTTCACAGATACGCAGTATTTT.

This clone was observed a single time. V gene TRBV27 combines with J gene TRBJ2-1; 8 bases line up with TRBD2. The germline CDR1 and CDR2 sequences are MNHEY and SMNVEV (reference sequence). This CDR3 is built from 16 residues. V was pared by 0 bases and J by 3 bases, with 4 bases of the junction left unmatched. The CDR3 reads CASSLSSGILYNEQFF. CDR3 in DNA: TGTGCCAGCAGTTTATCTAGCGGGATACTCTACAATGAGCAGTTCTTC.

Concerning this clone itself: This specimen includes other DNA sequences encoding the same CDR3. V usage is TRBV29-1 and J usage is TRBJ1-2, with unresolved D. V lost 0 bases, J lost 2 bases, and 4 bases lay in between. CDR3 length equals 12 residues. Germline V lookup: CDR1 SQVTM, CDR2 ANQGSEA. Here the CDR3 reads CSVEDRNYGYTF. CDR3 nucleotide sequence: TGCAGCGTTGAAGACCGGAACTATGGCTACACCTTC.

The chain recombines TRBV27 with TRBJ2-7; weak D call: TRBD2 (6 bases). With 4 bases removed from V and 0 bases from J, the gap between germline ends came to 10 bases. Germline CDR1 reads MNHEY; CDR2 reads SMNVEV (reference sequence). The CDR3 spans 14 residues. DNA of the CDR3: TGTGCCAGCAGTTCGGGACTCTACTCCTACGAGCAGTACTTC. Amino acid sequence: CASSSGLYSYEQYF.

This clone was seen once. The chain joins TRBV4-2 to TRBJ1-2; D gene uncertain. The CDR3 sequence is 12 residues long. The ends were cut back, 6 bases at V and 2 bases at J, with 7 bases in the middle. Per the germline V gene, CDR1 is LGHNA and CDR2 is YNFKEQ. The CDR3 loop reads CASRETNYGYTF. The CDR3 DNA is TGTGCCAGCAGAGAGACAAACTATGGCTACACCTTC.

J is TRBJ1-3 and V is TRBV25-1, with 11 bases fitting TRBD1. Germline lookup yields CDR1 MGHDK and CDR2 SYGVNS. The J segment lost 5 bases and the V segment lost 3 bases, leaving 12 bases of the junction unmatched. The CDR3 loop spans 18 amino acids. The CDR3: CASSERTGGYGERNTIYF. For the CDR3, the DNA is TGTGCCAGCAGTGAGAGGACAGGGGGCTACGGGGAAAGAAACACCATATATTTT.

The V call is TRBV29-1, the J call TRBJ2-7; D not resolved. The CDR3 extends over 11 amino acids. Germline CDR1 and CDR2: SQVTM and ANQGSEA. The V gene lost 6 bases and the J gene lost 6 bases, with 12 bases spanning the gap. The CDR3 spells CSVAIAGEQYF. The CDR3 DNA is TGCAGCGTCGCTATAGCTGGCGAGCAGTACTTC.

The chain carries TRBV27 and TRBJ1-2, with TRBD1 as a possible D gene (5 bases). The CDR3 is 13 amino acids. Per the germline V gene, CDR1 is MNHEY and CDR2 is SMNVEV (reference sequence). V lost 5 bases to trimming and J lost 8 bases, with 15 bases between them. CDR3 loop: CASSPVGTGGYTF. CDR3 bases: TGTGCCAGCAGTCCCGTCGGGACGGGAGGCTACACCTTC.

This clone was found once. The rearrangement links TRBV4-3 to TRBJ2-7; 10 positions agree with TRBD1. J gave up 0 bases and V 0 bases, and 2 bases lay outside the gene matches. The CDR3 totals 16 residues. CDR1 and CDR2 (germline): LGHNA, YSLEER. The DNA of the CDR3 is TGCGCCAGCAGCCAAGAGTGGACAGGGGGCTCCTACGAGCAGTACTTC. It translates to CASSQEWTGGSYEQYF.

In regard to this clone: Other DNA sequences in this sample translate to the same CDR3. The CDR3 DNA follows: TGTGCCAGCAGTTTATCAGACAGCTCCTACGAGCAGTACTTC. Encoded protein: CASSLSDSSYEQYF. V usage is TRBV27 and J usage is TRBJ2-7; a possible D gene is TRBD1 (5 bases). V was clipped by 0 bases and J by 0 bases, with 6 bases between them. The CDR3 loop spans 14 amino acids. Germline V gene sequence: CDR1 MNHEY, CDR2 SMNVEV (reference sequence).

This clone was seen only once. The chain joins TRBV27 to TRBJ2-2; TRBD2 is a possible D gene (6 bases). CDR3 size: 16 residues. Germline V CDR1 and CDR2: MNHEY, SMNVEV (reference sequence). V shed 5 bases and J shed 5 bases, with 18 bases lying between them. CDR3 loop: CASSPSVGEATGELFF. The CDR3 DNA reads as TGTGCCAGCAGTCCCTCCGTAGGGGAGGCGACCGGGGAGCTGTTTTTT.